The present T cell receptor (beta chain) was sequenced within a study of T cells in Graves' hyperthyroidism and ophthalmopathy (dated by TCRdb to the late 2010s). For the wider study: Peripheral blood was sampled at the time of initial diagnosis, prior to any treatment. Thyroid tissue and blood T-cell repertoires from about 6 Graves' hyperthyroidism patients were also compared in the study. For training and testing, the 80 to 100 patients in the discovery cohort were randomly divided in a 7:3 ratio. Following sampling, methimazole starting at 30 mg daily was given to hyperthyroidism patients, and high-dose intravenous methylprednisolone was given to ophthalmopathy patients. The paper describes TCR Vbeta CDR3 sequencing of 135 peripheral blood samples, made up of under 50 ophthalmopathy patients, 70 to 75 hyperthyroidism patients and roughly 17 progressor patients. A discovery cohort of 95 to 100 patients, fewer than 50 with Graves' ophthalmopathy and about 60 with stable Graves' hyperthyroidism, was used to find distinguishing TCR V-J signatures. Prospective prediction of ophthalmopathy was tested in an independent validation cohort consisting of some 20 hyperthyroidism patients and some 17 patients who later progressed to ophthalmopathy. The paper as a whole reports these results and caveats: Most expanded thyroid clonotypes (frequency above 0.001) were also found in blood, which suggests that blood repertoires may mirror thyroid immune responses. During validation, the model predicted progression to ophthalmopathy a median of about 5.9 months ahead of onset, with 60% to 71% sensitivity and more than 72% specificity. No statistical method was used to fix the sample size in advance, and group allocation was not hidden from the investigators. Ophthalmopathy was separated from stable hyperthyroidism by a 13 V-J signature model, with over 85% sensitivity and approximately 81% specificity obtained in cross-validation and 80%/75% obtained in testing.

CDR1 and CDR2 are read off the germline V gene as MDHEN and SYDVKM. Trimming accounts for 4 bases at V and 6 bases at J, while the number of junction bases matched to no gene is 5. The CDR3 spans 15 residues, from the cysteine through the phenylalanine. CDR3 DNA only is kept here, 45 bases in frame from base 1. Concerning this clonotype: There is no known antigen for this receptor. Per-base qualities were not stored, and no clone one base away is much larger.

Amplification of TCR beta CDR3 regions was carried out from RNA transcripts. The TCR CDR3 was subjected to a first round of RT-PCR using the HTBI primer set and the Qiagen OneStep RT-PCR kit. A second multiplex PCR round built the libraries, followed by size selection and purification. Sequencing of the libraries was done on an Illumina HiSeq2000 using paired-end 100 bp reads. The source study handled its data this way. SOAPnuke was used to process the raw data, with reads discarded if the reads contained adapters or uncalled bases, had a mean Phred below 15, or lacked an exact constant-primer or identifier match. High-quality paired reads were merged using COPE v1.2.5, and each unique nucleotide sequence was defined as a clonotype. MiTCR v1.1 was used to align clonotypes to the IMGT TRBV, TRBD and TRBJ reference segments. The analysis was restricted to V-J combinations with a frequency above 0.0001, which together covered about 99% of the repertoires. The TCS score was defined as F50 (clonal expansion) divided by E x V (chaos), with BLOSUM62-based TCRdist calculated between CDR3 peptides within each V-J. Welch's t-statistics and random forest reduced roughly 530 V-J features to about 12, which were used in a naive Bayes classifier (R e1071). The public reads were quality trimmed at Q25 with fastp and then assembled into clones with MiXCR by TCRdb, keeping productive beta chains. Each entry merges the rows of one CDR3 protein and shows their most common DNA and genes. TCRdb's processing, not the authors' own work, is the source of the V and J calls. The sample contains 350,000 to 400,000 distinct CDR3 sequences, about 15% of them found a single time. Less than 35% of the sample comes from the top ten.

Graves' hyperthyroidism was defined as stable when no progression to ophthalmopathy occurred over 18 months of follow-up. Hyperthyroidism patients were newly diagnosed, with disease duration under 2 months, and aged 18 to 65 years. Any patient with an uncontrolled infection, another autoimmune disease, pregnancy or lactation was excluded. Diagnoses were based on clinical symptoms, serum thyroxine and TRAb, thyroid ultrasound and orbital computed tomography. PBMCs were isolated from 10 ml of fresh peripheral blood by Ficoll-Paque density gradient centrifugation. Total RNA was extracted with Trizol reagent, and quality was checked on an Agilent 2100 Bioanalyzer.

The source material was blood. This chain joins TRBV28 to TRBJ1-6; 8 bases in the junction line up with TRBD1. The clonotype was recovered from a woman aged 25 to 39 with Graves' hyperthyroidism. The sequenced DNA is TGTGCCAGCAGTTACCCGGGACAGGCTAATTCACCCCTCCACTTT. The encoded protein is CASSYPGQANSPLHF.